The clone carrying this TCR beta chain was counted at least ten times. Its antigen is still unknown. Each CDR3 protein gets one entry after TCRdb re-called the 5' RACE reads with MiXCR. The sample has about 50,000 distinct CDR3 sequences; roughly 8.8% are singletons. CDR1 and CDR2 from the germline V gene are KGHSH and LQKENI. V lost 2 bases and J lost 1, with 14 bases in between. CDR3 length: 17 amino acids. The data stem from a study of early T cells in non-severe SARS-CoV-2 infection. Points from the study as a whole: Anti-spike CD8 responses were favored in VDJdb matching, and private and CD4 specificities were missed.

V gene TRBV18 combines with J gene TRBJ2-2, with no clear D. The sample was whole blood. The sequence was collected from an adult who was a healthcare worker with PCR-confirmed SARS-CoV-2 infection or an uninfected control (not recorded which). In nucleotides, the CDR3 is TGTGCCAGCTCACCATTGGCAATAACGGGGAACACCGGGGAGCTGTTTTTT. This translates into CASSPLAITGNTGELFF.